Listed here are 8 T cell receptor beta chains from one sample, sequenced in a study of blood T cells in healthy people across ages. It was with a sample-barcoded 5' primer and a J-beta primer mix that a second PCR of roughly 7 to 12 cycles was run. Each CDR3 protein is one row after TCRdb ran MiXCR on the 5' RACE reads. The sample comprises over 1.5 million distinct CDR3 sequences, roughly 50% of which are singletons, and roughly 2.1% rests with the top ten. Material: blood. The receptors shown here come from a woman in her thirties or forties in good health.

The genes are TRBV7-2 and TRBJ1-5; D unresolved. This CDR3 region has 14 residues. Germline V gene sequence: CDR1 SGHTA, CDR2 FQGNSA. The ends were cut back, 5 bases at V and 2 bases at J, with 10 bases in the middle. This chain's CDR3 is CASSRILRNQPQHF. CDR3 sequence (DNA): TGTGCCAGCAGCCGCATCTTACGCAATCAGCCCCAGCATTTT.

The V call is TRBV7-3, the J call TRBJ2-3, with TRBD2 identical over 7 bases. The CDR3 totals 17 residues. With 5 bases clipped from V and 2 bases from J, the junction kept 13 bases outside the gene matches. Per the germline V gene, CDR1 is SGHTA and CDR2 is FQGTGA. CDR3: CASSLASSGALTDTQYF. The DNA for the CDR3 is TGTGCCAGCAGCCTAGCCTCCAGCGGGGCCCTCACAGATACGCAGTATTTT.

In nucleotides, the CDR3 is TGTGCCAGCAGTGAACCGGGCGGGGGAGGATATACGCAGTATTTT. This sequence encodes CASSEPGGGGYTQYF. The chain is built from TRBV25-1 and TRBJ2-3; 7 bases match TRBD2. Germline CDR1 MGHDK, CDR2 SYGVNS. The CDR3 runs to 15 residues. The junction had 9 bases not matched to a gene; V was cut back by 2 bases and J by 7 bases.

The J gene is TRBJ1-2, the V gene TRBV15; 7 bases agree with TRBD1. This CDR3 is built from 16 residues. J gave up 4 bases and V 3 bases, and 11 bases lay outside the gene matches. Germline CDR1 and CDR2: LNHNV and YYDKDF (reference sequence). CDR3 DNA sequence: TGTGCCACCAGCAGTGACAGGGTAGTTACCTTCTATGGCTACACCTTC. Protein sequence: CATSSDRVVTFYGYTF.

The V and J genes are TRBV6-5 and TRBJ1-4; D is undetermined. Germline CDR1 reads MNHEY; CDR2 reads SVGAGI. The CDR3 contains 14 residues. Trimming removed 0 bases from V and 4 bases from J, with 6 bases in between. CDR3 region: CASSYSRDNEKLFF. CDR3 in DNA: TGTGCCAGCAGTTACTCGAGGGATAATGAAAAACTGTTTTTT.

The V and J genes are TRBV5-1 and TRBJ1-1; 7 bases align to TRBD1. The CDR3 extends over 14 amino acids. V trimming: 4 bases; J trimming: 4 bases; junction bases outside the gene matches: 7. Germline CDR1 reads SGHRS; CDR2 reads YFSETQ. The CDR3 nucleotides are TGCGCCAGCAGCCCTGGGACAGAGGGCACTGAAGCTTTCTTT. Translation: CASSPGTEGTEAFF.

The V and J genes are TRBV3-1 and TRBJ2-1; D is perhaps TRBD1 or TRBD2 (6 bases each). This CDR3 comprises 16 residues. Germline V gives CDR1 LGHDT, CDR2 YNNKEL (reference sequence). V was cut by 0 bases and J by 4 bases, with 13 bases left in between. In nucleotides, the CDR3 is TGTGCCAGCAGCCAAGATTCGAGGGGGGAGTACAATGAGCAGTTCTTC. Protein: CASSQDSRGEYNEQFF.

This chain connects TRBV6-2 or TRBV6-3 to TRBJ2-3; 10 bases map to TRBD2. The CDR3 runs to 16 residues. The germline V gene has CDR1 MNHEY and CDR2 SVGEGT. Trimming took 2 bases from V and 5 from J; bases not matched to a gene: 7. CDR3 region: CASSYPQRGGGDTQYF. CDR3 DNA: TGTGCCAGCAGTTACCCCCAGCGGGGGGGCGGAGATACGCAGTATTTT.